These 30 T cell receptor beta chains share one sample of origin, sequenced in a study of blood T cells in healthy people across ages. Alongside a J-beta primer mix, a sample-barcoded 5' primer served in a second PCR lasting roughly 6 to 11 cycles. MiXCR, run by TCRdb on the 5' RACE reads, gives a single entry per CDR3 protein. The sample records about 640,000 distinct CDR3 sequences, about 30% being singletons. Sequencing was performed on blood. Every receptor here comes from a woman aged 80 or over in good health.

This clonotype was observed many times. The chain couples TRBV18 to TRBJ2-7, with TRBD1 identical over 7 bases. The CDR3 extends over 14 amino acids. V lost 3 bases, J lost 5 bases, and 7 bases stayed unmatched. Germline V CDR1 and CDR2: KGHSH, LQKENI. CDR3 coding DNA: TGTGCCAGCTCACCGACAGGGATGCTTAACGAGCAGTACTTC. Translating gives CASSPTGMLNEQYF. The full variable domain, rest sourced from reference TRBV18 and TRBJ2-7, is NAGVMQNPRHLVRRRGQEARLRCSPMKGHSHVYWYRQLPEEGLKFMVYLQKENIIDESGMPKERFSAEFPKEGPSILRIQQVVRGDSAAYFCASSPTGMLNEQYFGPGTRLTVT.

The table lists this clonotype with many counts. The chain links TRBV11-2 to TRBJ2-5, with 8 bases fitting TRBD1. The trim removed 4 bases at V and 4 bases at J, leaving 8 bases unmatched. CDR1 SGHAT and CDR2 FQNNGV come from the germline V gene. This CDR3 is 15 amino acids long. The CDR3 nucleotides read TGTGCCAGCAGCTCCACCCCAGACAGGGGAGAGACCCAGTACTTC. This gives the protein CASSSTPDRGETQYF.

This clonotype was seen many times. The chain has TRBV7-9 and TRBJ1-2; D perhaps matches TRBD1 (5 bases). Germline-derived CDR1 and CDR2 are SEHNR and FQNEAQ (reference sequence). There are 14 residues in the CDR3. V dropped 1 base and J dropped 6 bases, with 12 bases sitting between them. The CDR3 bases are TGTGCCAGCAGCTTAGGAGGGACTGTTCATGGCTACACCTTC. Translation: CASSLGGTVHGYTF.

Ten or more counts support this clonotype. This chain uses TRBV12-3 or TRBV12-4 with TRBJ1-2; no firm D call. V gave up 2 bases and J gave up 6 bases, with 4 bases separating them. The CDR3 is 11 residues long. The CDR3 DNA reads TGTGCCAGCAGTTTATCGGATGGCTACACCTTC. Protein product: CASSLSDGYTF.

The table lists this clonotype with many counts. The rearrangement joins TRBV7-2 to TRBJ2-5; D perhaps matches TRBD1 (6 bases). The CDR3 spans 14 residues. Per germline, CDR1 SGHTA and CDR2 FQGNSA. V was clipped by 5 bases and J by 5 bases, with 15 bases between them. The CDR3: CASSHFGGLETQYF. CDR3 sequence (DNA): TGTGCCAGCAGCCACTTTGGGGGCCTGGAGACCCAGTACTTC.

The table lists this clonotype with many counts. V gene TRBV6-5 combines with J gene TRBJ1-5; 7 bases map to TRBD1. Trimming at V came to 6 bases and at J to 0 bases, leaving 5 bases not matched to a gene. The germline V gene encodes CDR1 MNHEY and CDR2 SVGAGI. This CDR3 region has 15 residues. CDR3 in amino acids: CASRQTGDSNQPQHF. DNA for the CDR3: TGTGCCAGCAGGCAAACAGGGGATAGCAATCAGCCCCAGCATTTT.

To note about this clonotype: One base away lies a much larger clone, so this may be a sequencing read error. The chain is built from TRBV4-1 and TRBJ2-7; 7 nucleotides line up with TRBD1. The CDR3 covers 15 residues. Germline V gives CDR1 MGHRA, CDR2 YSYEKL. V lost 5 bases and J lost 1; bases outside the gene matches: 8. The CDR3 region is CASSAPGQSSYEQYF. In DNA, the CDR3 is TGCGCCAGCAGCGCCCCGGGACAGTCGTCCTACGAGCAGTACTTC.

This clonotype appeared many times. The chain employs TRBV7-3 and TRBJ2-1, with 10 bases that match TRBD1. Germline loops: CDR1 SGHTA, CDR2 FQGTGA. The CDR3 is 14 amino acids. The junction had 9 bases not matched to a gene; V was cut back by 6 bases and J by 10 bases. CDR3 protein: CASSPPPGQGEQFF. The CDR3, as DNA: TGTGCCAGCAGTCCGCCCCCGGGACAGGGGGAGCAGTTCTTC.

The rearrangement joins TRBV20-1 to TRBJ1-1; weak D call: TRBD1 (5 bases). Trimming shortened V by 2 bases and J by 6 bases, and 13 bases separated the two germline ends. This CDR3 has 13 residues. Germline assignment: CDR1 DFQATT and CDR2 SNEGSKA (reference sequence). The DNA for the CDR3 is TGCAGTGCTAGAATGGCAGGGAAGGCTGAAGCTTTCTTT. Protein product: CSARMAGKAEAFF.

This clonotype was recorded many times. The chain recombines TRBV24-1 with TRBJ2-3, with D unresolved. The ends were cut back, 1 base at V and 11 bases at J, with 6 bases in the middle. The CDR3 runs 11 residues. Germline CDR1 reads KGHDR; CDR2 reads SFDVKD. The CDR3 sequence: CATSDFRRQYF. The CDR3 region has the DNA TGTGCCACCAGTGATTTCCGTAGGCAGTATTTT.

This clonotype has a count of ten or more. This chain connects TRBV6-1 to TRBJ2-6; D might be TRBD1 (5 bases). The CDR3 length is 20 residues. Germline V gene lookup returns CDR1 MNHNS and CDR2 SASEGT. V shed 2 bases and J shed 0 bases, with 20 bases lying between them. The CDR3 is CASSEPPQWGSSSGANVLTF. CDR3 bases: TGTGCCAGCAGTGAACCCCCCCAATGGGGCTCGAGCTCTGGGGCCAACGTCCTGACTTTC.

The chain recombines TRBV25-1 with TRBJ2-5; possibly TRBD1 for D (5 bases). Per the germline V gene, CDR1 is MGHDK and CDR2 is SYGVNS. The CDR3 loop spans 14 amino acids. Trimming took 5 bases from V and 11 from J, leaving 21 bases between them. The CDR3 DNA sequence: TGTGCCAGCAGTTCCCCAGAAGTCAGGGATGAGCAGTACTTC. Translation: CASSSPEVRDEQYF. Variable domain in full (rest from reference TRBV25-1 and TRBJ2-5): EADIYQTPRYLVIGTGKKITLECSQTMGHDKMYWYQQDPGMELHLIHYSYGVNSTEKGDLSSESTVSRIRTEHFPLTLESARPSHTSQYLCASSSPEVRDEQYFGPGTRLLVL.

This clonotype came up many times. This rearrangement joins TRBV27 to TRBJ2-6; 10 nucleotides align to TRBD2. V shed 3 bases and J 2 bases; nucleotides not matched to a gene: 7. The V gene's germline CDR1 is MNHEY and CDR2 SMNVEV (reference sequence). The CDR3 totals 18 residues. CDR3 loop: CASSLRAGGEPGANVLTF. The CDR3 nucleotides read TGTGCCAGCAGTTTGCGAGCGGGAGGGGAACCTGGGGCCAACGTCCTGACTTTC.

The chain carries TRBV7-2 and TRBJ2-7, with 8 positions matching TRBD2. V lost 3 bases, J lost 7 bases, and 8 bases stayed unmatched. From germline, CDR1 is SGHTA and CDR2 FQGNSA. The length of the CDR3 is 14 residues. The CDR3 loop reads CASSLQRESGEQYF. CDR3 nucleotides: TGTGCCAGCAGCTTGCAGCGGGAGTCAGGGGAGCAGTACTTC.

Comment on this clonotype: This may be a read error: a much more frequent sequence differs by one nucleotide. The chain combines TRBV20-1 with TRBJ2-5; D gene uncertain. CDR3 length: 14 residues. The V and J ends lost 0 bases and 11 bases respectively, with 19 bases between them. CDR1 is DFQATT and CDR2 is SNEGSKA in the germline V gene (reference sequence). CDR3 loop: CSARDLVSRPQQYF. CDR3 in DNA: TGCAGTGCTAGAGATCTTGTTAGCAGGCCGCAGCAGTACTTC.

In this sample, this clonotype turned up many times. V gene TRBV20-1 combines with J gene TRBJ2-3; D uncertain. The CDR3 extends over 11 amino acids. V was cut by 4 bases and J by 2 bases, with 4 bases left in between. Looked up from germline, CDR1 is DFQATT and CDR2 is SNEGSKA (reference sequence). The CDR3 nucleotides are TGCAGTGCTACTCACACAGATACGCAGTATTTT. It codes for CSATHTDTQYF.

This clonotype was seen ten or more times. V usage is TRBV20-1 and J usage is TRBJ2-3; 13 nucleotides line up with TRBD2. V was pared by 7 bases and J by 4 bases, with 2 bases of the junction left unmatched. Germline lookup yields CDR1 DFQATT and CDR2 SNEGSKA (reference sequence). This CDR3 is 13 amino acids long. DNA for the CDR3: TGCAGTGTTACTAGCGGGGGGGCAGATACGCAGTATTTT. It codes for CSVTSGGADTQYF.

To note about this clonotype: This may arise from a read error, as a much more abundant clone is one base away. The chain is built from TRBV10-3 and TRBJ2-7; D call uncertain. The germline CDR1 and CDR2 sequences are ENHRY and SYGVKD. CDR3 size: 11 residues. Trimming stripped 6 bases from V and 6 bases from J, with 9 bases between. The CDR3 sequence: CAIREPSEQYF. The CDR3 DNA reads TGTGCCATCAGGGAGCCGAGCGAGCAGTACTTC.

This clonotype occurred many times. V is TRBV5-5 and J is TRBJ2-7; tentatively, D is TRBD1 (6 bases). Germline V gives CDR1 SGHKS, CDR2 YYEKEE (reference sequence). V was cut by 2 bases and J by 2 bases, with 11 bases left in between. CDR3 size: 14 residues. This CDR3 reads CASSFSGTPYEQYF. CDR3 DNA: TGTGCCAGCAGCTTCTCCGGGACACCCTACGAGCAGTACTTC.

This clonotype was seen a handful of times. The chain is built from TRBV7-8 and TRBJ1-1, with unresolved D. In germline, CDR1 is SGHVS, CDR2 FQNEAQ. The CDR3 runs to 13 residues. Trimming removed 5 bases from V and 0 bases from J, with 7 bases in between. This chain's CDR3 is CASSAALNTEAFF. Written as DNA, the CDR3 is TGTGCCAGCAGCGCCGCCCTGAACACTGAAGCTTTCTTT.

This rearrangement joins TRBV4-2 to TRBJ1-4; no clear D gene. This CDR3 has 15 residues. The germline V and J ends were trimmed by 4 bases and 1 base, with 10 bases remaining between them. The germline gives CDR1 LGHNA, CDR2 YNFKEQ. Here the CDR3 reads CASSPIGGTNEKLFF. CDR3 nucleotide sequence: TGTGCCAGCAGCCCCATAGGCGGAACTAATGAAAAACTGTTTTTT.

V gene TRBV30 combines with J gene TRBJ2-6; no reliable D call. This CDR3 spans 15 amino acids. V gave up 3 bases and J gave up 0 bases, with 9 bases separating them. CDR1 and CDR2 (germline): GTSNPN, SVGIG (reference sequence). The CDR3 is CAWSLGPSGANVLTF. As DNA, the CDR3 is TGTGCCTGGAGCCTCGGGCCCTCTGGGGCCAACGTCCTGACTTTC.

This clonotype was observed a handful of times. The rearrangement joins TRBV6-2 or TRBV6-3 to TRBJ1-6, with no clear D. Germline V gene lookup returns CDR1 MNHEY and CDR2 SVGEGT. Deletions cut 7 bases from V and 0 bases from J, with 7 bases between. The CDR3 sequence is 14 residues long. The CDR3 bases are TGTGCCAGCAATCCGAGCTCCTATAATTCACCCCTCCACTTT. The encoded protein is CASNPSSYNSPLHF.

This clonotype has a single count. Relative to the germline gene, one junction end is altered; a read error may explain this. The chain has TRBV7-6 and TRBJ1-4; TRBD1 matches 9 bases. Germline V lookup: CDR1 SGHVS, CDR2 FNYEAQ. The CDR3 has 15 amino acids. CDR3 loop: CANSLGQGIGEKLFF. CDR3 bases: TGTGCCAACAGCTTGGGACAGGGAATCGGGGAAAAACTGTTTTTT.

The sample holds many counts of this clonotype. V and J are TRBV2 and TRBJ2-7; TRBD1 is a possible D gene (6 bases). Trimming removed 6 bases at V and 4 bases at J, with 19 bases between. CDR1 and CDR2 from the germline V gene are SNHLY and FYNNEI. The CDR3 loop spans 15 amino acids. The CDR3 here is CASSLSGTPRYEQYF. DNA of the CDR3: TGTGCCAGCAGCCTTTCCGGGACACCGAGATACGAGCAGTACTTC.

The rearrangement joins TRBV19 to TRBJ1-5; D unresolved. With 6 bases removed from V and 4 bases from J, the gap between germline ends came to 13 bases. The CDR3 is 14 residues long. Per germline, CDR1 LNHDA and CDR2 SQIVND (reference sequence). CDR3 in DNA: TGTGCCAGTAGGAAGGGAGTCCCTAATCAGCCCCAGCATTTT. This encodes CASRKGVPNQPQHF.

The sample holds many counts of this clonotype. The chain uses TRBV24-1 and TRBJ2-3; 9 nucleotides match TRBD2. CDR1 and CDR2 from the germline V gene are KGHDR and SFDVKD. The CDR3 is 14 residues long. Losses at the gene ends were 7 bases for V and 3 bases for J; bases not matched to a gene: 4. Here the CDR3 reads CATRSGGPTDTQYF. DNA for the CDR3: TGTGCCACCAGGAGCGGGGGGCCAACAGATACGCAGTATTTT.

The J gene is TRBJ2-3, the V gene TRBV7-8; TRBD2 matches 9 bases. The CDR3 runs to 17 residues. V gave up 3 bases and J gave up 4 bases; unmatched junction bases: 11. Per the germline V gene, CDR1 is SGHVS and CDR2 is FQNEAQ. The CDR3 DNA follows: TGTGCCAGCAGCTTCGGGGGCGGGGGGGCCGCGTCAGATACGCAGTATTTT. Protein product: CASSFGGGGAASDTQYF.

The V call is TRBV12-3 or TRBV12-4, the J call TRBJ1-3; D not resolved. V was cut by 2 bases and J by 0 bases, with 8 bases left in between. The CDR3 is made up of 15 amino acids. In DNA form, the CDR3 reads TGTGCCAGCAGTTTAACCAGGAGCTCTGGAAACACCATATATTTT. Translated: CASSLTRSSGNTIYF.

At least ten counts were recorded for this clonotype. Sequence at one end of the junction differs from germline and may be a read error. The rearrangement joins TRBV27 to TRBJ1-5, with a weak D call TRBD1 (6 bases). The CDR3 has 14 amino acids. Germline CDR1 and CDR2: MNHEY and SMNVEV (reference sequence). This CDR3 reads CASSLGGGGGPLHF. The CDR3 region has the DNA TGTGCCAGCAGTTTAGGGGGAGGGGGGGGCCCCCTGCATTTT.